This is a list of T cell receptor beta chains from one sample in a study of T cells after yellow fever vaccination. TCRdb recomputed calls from the 5' RACE reads with MiXCR, one row per CDR3 protein. This table has around 530,000 distinct CDR3 sequences, less than 20% appearing once. The sequencing used PBMCs, collected 5 days after the first yellow fever vaccination. The receptors shown here come from a man in his late teens or twenties who received the YFV17D yellow fever vaccine. CDR3s include the opening cysteine and the closing phenylalanine or tryptophan. The D gene is left open where the match is weak. Only part of the rows carry a size: once, few, many, or a class if the clone is expanded.

NA TRBJ2-3 TRBV20-1 NA TGCAGTGCTAGACCCGAAGATACGCAGTATTTT CSARPEDTQYF
few TRBJ2-1 TRBV7-2 NA TGTGCCAGCGGTAGAGGTACAACCTACAATGAGCAGTTCTTC CASGRGTTYNEQFF
NA TRBJ2-3 TRBV12-3/TRBV12-4 TRBD2 TGTGCCAGCAGTTTTGGCGGGGGGGCCGACCCGCAGTATTTT CASSFGGGADPQYF
NA TRBJ2-7 TRBV6-2/TRBV6-3 TRBD1 TGTGCCAGCAGTTACTCAGTGACAGGGCAAGACGAGCAGTACTTC CASSYSVTGQDEQYF
few TRBJ2-5 TRBV20-1 TRBD2 TGCAGTGCTAGAGTGGAGCGGGGGGCAGAGACCCAGTACTTC CSARVERGAETQYF
few TRBJ1-2 TRBV12-3/TRBV12-4 NA TGTGCCAGCAGTTTAAGACACCTCTTGGACTATGGCTACACCTTC CASSLRHLLDYGYTF
NA TRBJ2-3 TRBV6-5 TRBD1 TGTGCCAGCACTCCGGGGACAGGGATCCAGTATTTT CASTPGTGIQYF
NA TRBJ2-1 TRBV7-6 NA TGTGCCAGCAGCCGTCGGACTCCAAACAATGAGCAGTTCTTC CASSRRTPNNEQFF
few TRBJ1-4 TRBV3-1 NA TGTGCCAGCAGCGAAGAACCCACTATCCGGGCGTTAAAAGAAAAACTGTTTTTT CASSEEPTIRALKEKLFF
few TRBJ1-2 TRBV12-3/TRBV12-4 TRBD1 TGTGCCAGCAGATGGACAGGGGGCCGTGGCTACACCTTC CASRWTGGRGYTF
NA TRBJ2-2 TRBV4-3 NA TGCGCCAGCAGCCAAGATCGAGGTCTTGGGCCGGGCAACACCGGGGAGCTGTTTTTT CASSQDRGLGPGNTGELFF
many TRBJ2-3 TRBV12-3/TRBV12-4 NA TGTGCCAGCAGTTTATACTCAAGCACAGATACGCAGTATTTT CASSLYSSTDTQYF
few TRBJ2-2 TRBV4-3 TRBD2 TGCGCCAGCGGGTTAGCGGGGTATTACACCGGGGAGCTGTTTTTT CASGLAGYYTGELFF
NA TRBJ2-7 TRBV4-3 TRBD1 TGCGCCAGCAGCCAAGTACGCGGGACAGGGGCCTACGAGCAGTACTTC CASSQVRGTGAYEQYF
few TRBJ1-5 TRBV6-2/TRBV6-3 NA TGTGCCAGCAGGCACTCGGGAGCCCTCGGCAGCAATCAGCCCCAGCATTTT CASRHSGALGSNQPQHF
NA TRBJ2-1 TRBV14 TRBD2 TGTGCCAGCAGCCAAACCTCCAGGACTAGCATACCTGAGCAGTTCTTC CASSQTSRTSIPEQFF
few TRBJ2-1 TRBV5-6 TRBD2 TGTGCCAGCTCGGGGACTAGCGATCCCAATGAGCAGTTCTTC CASSGTSDPNEQFF
NA TRBJ1-2 TRBV12-3/TRBV12-4 NA TGTGCCAGCAGTTCAGACCTTTCTCGACAGGATGGCTACACCTTC CASSSDLSRQDGYTF
NA TRBJ1-5 TRBV3-1 NA TGTGCCAGCAGCCAAGCCGGCCTGGGGCAGCCCCAGCATTTT CASSQAGLGQPQHF
few TRBJ2-2 TRBV18 NA TGTGCCAGCTCACCATGGAGCTCCGGGGAGCTGTTTTTT CASSPWSSGELFF
NA TRBJ1-1 TRBV5-1 NA TGCGCCAGCAGCTCCTACGGACGTGGAGGCACTGAAGCTTTCTTT CASSSYGRGGTEAFF
NA TRBJ2-5 TRBV19 NA TGTGCCAGTAGTAGGACAGCCCGGCAAGAGACCCAGTACTTC CASSRTARQETQYF
few TRBJ2-3 TRBV7-3 TRBD2 TGTGCCAGCAGCCGAGCGGGGGGCTTGACAGATACGCAGTATTTT CASSRAGGLTDTQYF
NA TRBJ2-3 TRBV11-2 NA TGTGCCAGCAGCTTACTCCGGGGGAGTTGGGCAGGTACGCAGTATTTT CASSLLRGSWAGTQYF
NA TRBJ2-3 TRBV7-6 NA TGTGCCAGCAGCCCCCGACGGCGCACAGATACGCAGTATTTT CASSPRRRTDTQYF
NA TRBJ1-2 TRBV12-3/TRBV12-4 TRBD1 TGTGCCAGCACCCCGGGACAGGGATATTTCGGCTACACCTTC CASTPGQGYFGYTF
NA TRBJ1-4 TRBV29-1 NA TGCAGCGCTCGGTCACAGGTCAAAGAAGGAAAACTGTTTTTT CSARSQVKEGKLFF
NA TRBJ1-4 TRBV7-9 NA TGTGCCAGCGAGGGCGACGATGAAAAACTGTTTTTT CASEGDDEKLFF
NA TRBJ1-5 TRBV5-8 NA TGTGCCAGCAGCTTGGCCGGGGTGCACAATAGCAATCAGCCCCAGCATTTT CASSLAGVHNSNQPQHF
NA TRBJ1-1 TRBV2 NA TGTGCCAGCAGGTTAGGGCCCACGAACACTGAAGCTTTCTTT CASRLGPTNTEAFF
few TRBJ2-1 TRBV20-1 NA TGCAGTGCTAGAGATATAGGTTACAATGAGCAGTTCTTC CSARDIGYNEQFF
few TRBJ2-1 TRBV25-1 NA TGTGCCAGCATTTGGGGGGTCAATGAGCAGTTCTTC CASIWGVNEQFF
few TRBJ1-3 TRBV4-2 NA TGTGCCAGCAGCCAAGGACAGGCCGGCTCTGGAAACACCATATATTTT CASSQGQAGSGNTIYF
NA TRBJ2-1 TRBV3-1 NA TGTGCCAGCAGCAAGCAAATCAGGCGGTTTCAAAGGGCAGGGCAGTTCTTC CASSKQIRRFQRAGQFF
few TRBJ1-6 TRBV9 NA TGTGCCAGCAGCGTACAGGGATATTCACCCCTCCACTTT CASSVQGYSPLHF